This T cell receptor (beta chain) was sequenced in a study of T cells in Graves' hyperthyroidism and ophthalmopathy (dated by TCRdb to about 2019). In terms of the full investigation: Peripheral blood was collected at initial diagnosis, before any treatment. TCR V-J signatures able to tell the groups apart were searched for in a discovery cohort of approximately 95 patients, of whom roughly 42 had Graves' ophthalmopathy and about 55 had stable Graves' hyperthyroidism. Whether ophthalmopathy could be predicted prospectively was tested in an independent validation cohort made up of approximately 19 hyperthyroidism patients plus 17 patients who later progressed to ophthalmopathy. The 100 discovery patients were randomly divided into training and test sets at a 7:3 ratio. The study also compared thyroid tissue and blood T-cell repertoires from 5 to 7 Graves' hyperthyroidism patients. Following sampling, methimazole starting at 30 mg daily was given to hyperthyroidism patients, and high-dose intravenous methylprednisolone was given to ophthalmopathy patients. TCR Vbeta CDR3 sequencing of 135 peripheral blood samples (43 ophthalmopathy, roughly 74 hyperthyroidism and roughly 17 progressor patients) is reported in the paper. The study at large found these results: Most expanded thyroid clonotypes (frequency above 0.001) were also found in blood, which suggests that blood repertoires may mirror thyroid immune responses. In cross-validation, a model built on a 13 V-J signature told ophthalmopathy apart from stable hyperthyroidism with about 90% sensitivity and roughly 83% specificity, and in testing the same model reached 80%/75%. No statistical method was used to fix the sample size in advance, and group allocation was not hidden from the investigators. In validation, the model predicted progression to ophthalmopathy a median of about 6 months before onset, with about 67% sensitivity and just under 75% specificity.

CDR1 is given as MNHNS and CDR2 as SASEGT, both from the germline V gene. Taken from cysteine to phenylalanine, the CDR3 has 10 residues. Of the read, only the CDR3 DNA is kept; its 30 bases are in frame from base 1. Relative to germline, V is 6 bases shorter and J is 7 bases shorter, with 7 bases between their ends. The TCR beta CDR3 regions were amplified from RNA transcripts. The first round of RT-PCR for the TCR CDR3 was performed with the HTBI primer set and the Qiagen OneStep RT-PCR kit. A second multiplex PCR round built the libraries, followed by size selection and purification. Sequencing of the libraries was done on an Illumina HiSeq2000 using paired-end 100 bp reads. The paper's processing steps were these. SOAPnuke was used to process the raw data, throwing out any read that contained adapters or uncalled bases, had a mean Phred below 15, or lacked an exact constant-primer or identifier match. High-quality paired reads were merged with COPE v1.2.5, and unique nucleotide sequences were defined as clonotypes. MiTCR v1.1 was used to align the clonotypes against IMGT TRBV, TRBD and TRBJ reference segments. Only V-J combinations with frequency above 0.0001, covering 99% to 99.2% of repertoires, were analysed. The TCS score was defined as F50 (clonal expansion) divided by E x V (chaos), with BLOSUM62-based TCRdist calculated between CDR3 peptides within each V-J. Welch's t-statistics and random forest reduced 500 to 550 V-J features to 13, which were used in a naive Bayes classifier (R e1071). TCRdb trimmed the raw reads at Q25, called clones with MiXCR and kept productive beta chains. Under each unique CDR3 protein, matching rows form one entry showing the most common genes and DNA. The V and J calls here are based on TCRdb, not the publication. The sample profile shows roughly 500,000 distinct CDR3 sequences; approximately 15% of them were found once. The top ten clonotypes cover 5.8% of the sample.

Many counts were recorded for this clonotype. Its antigen is still unknown. No base qualities exist here, and no much larger clone lies one base off it. Hyperthyroidism patients were newly diagnosed, had a disease duration of under 2 months, and were aged 18 to 65 years. Exclusion was applied to patients with uncontrolled infections, other autoimmune diseases, pregnancy or lactation. Diagnoses relied on clinical symptoms, serum thyroxine and TRAb, thyroid ultrasound and orbital computed tomography. Blood from progressor patients was collected at the time of first diagnosis with hyperthyroidism, before any ophthalmopathy symptoms had appeared. PBMCs were isolated from more than 9 ml of fresh peripheral blood by Ficoll-Paque density gradient centrifugation. Patients classed as progressors first received a Graves' hyperthyroidism diagnosis and then went on to develop ophthalmopathy during follow-up. Total RNA was extracted with Trizol reagent, and quality was checked on an Agilent 2100 Bioanalyzer.

The V and J segments used are TRBV6-1 and TRBJ2-7; the D gene cannot be named for sure. The TCR sequence derives from a woman in her 30s with Graves' hyperthyroidism that later progressed to Graves' ophthalmopathy. Sequences were obtained from blood. The CDR3 has the sequence CASRLGEQYF. The sequence in DNA is TGTGCCAGCAGGCTAGGGGAGCAGTACTTC.